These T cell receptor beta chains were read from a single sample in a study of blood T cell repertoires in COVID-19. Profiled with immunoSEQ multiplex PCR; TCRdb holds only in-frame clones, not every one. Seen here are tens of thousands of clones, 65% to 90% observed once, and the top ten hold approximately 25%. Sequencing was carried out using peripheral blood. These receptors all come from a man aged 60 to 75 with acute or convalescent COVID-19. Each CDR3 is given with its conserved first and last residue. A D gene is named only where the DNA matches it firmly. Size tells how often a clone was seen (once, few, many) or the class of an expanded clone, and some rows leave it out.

cdr3_aa: CASSQNIGEEEHF; cdr3_nt: TGCGCCAGCAGCCAAAACATAGGTGAAGAGGAGCATTTT; d_call: -; j_call: TRBJ1-5; clone_size: few; v_call: TRBV4-1
cdr3_aa: CASSLGAGGYTF; cdr3_nt: TGCGCCAGCAGCTTGGGGGCAGGGGGCTACACCTTC; d_call: -; j_call: TRBJ1-2; clone_size: -; v_call: TRBV5-1
cdr3_aa: CASSQDSRNSPLHF; cdr3_nt: TGCGCCAGCAGCCAAGACTCGAGGAATTCACCCCTCCACTTT; d_call: -; j_call: TRBJ1-6; clone_size: once; v_call: TRBV4-3
cdr3_aa: CASSPGLAGRTGELFF; cdr3_nt: TGCGCCAGCAGCCCGGGACTAGCAGGACGAACCGGGGAGCTGTTTTTT; d_call: TRBD2; j_call: TRBJ2-2; clone_size: -; v_call: TRBV5-1
cdr3_aa: CASSETVRPQHF; cdr3_nt: TGTGCCAGCAGTGAAACAGTTCGGCCCCAGCATTTT; d_call: -; j_call: TRBJ1-5; clone_size: -; v_call: TRBV6-1
cdr3_aa: CASSSGQGDEQFF; cdr3_nt: TGTGCCAGCAGCTCGGGACAGGGAGATGAGCAGTTCTTC; d_call: TRBD1; j_call: TRBJ2-1; clone_size: -; v_call: TRBV13
cdr3_aa: CATSARGSAKDTEAFF; cdr3_nt: TGTGCCACCAGTGCCAGGGGGAGTGCGAAGGACACTGAAGCTTTCTTT; d_call: TRBD1; j_call: TRBJ1-1; clone_size: -; v_call: TRBV24-1
cdr3_aa: CASSLGSRFRPTGSPLHF; cdr3_nt: TGCGCCAGCAGCCTCGGATCCCGATTTAGACCAACGGGATCACCCCTCCACTTT; d_call: -; j_call: TRBJ1-6; clone_size: -; v_call: TRBV5-1
cdr3_aa: CASRPGNWNYGYTF; cdr3_nt: TGTGCCAGCAGGCCTGGCAATTGGAACTATGGCTACACCTTC; d_call: -; j_call: TRBJ1-2; clone_size: -; v_call: TRBV2
cdr3_aa: CASSSNYNEQFF; cdr3_nt: TGTGCCAGCAGCTCAAACTACAATGAGCAGTTCTTC; d_call: -; j_call: TRBJ2-1; clone_size: -; v_call: TRBV5-4
cdr3_aa: CASSPQTQPYEQYF; cdr3_nt: TGTGCCAGCAGCCCACAGACCCAACCCTACGAGCAGTACTTC; d_call: -; j_call: TRBJ2-7; clone_size: once; v_call: TRBV7-6
cdr3_aa: CASSASGFAQPQHF; cdr3_nt: TGTGCCAGCAGTGCTTCAGGGTTCGCTCAGCCCCAGCATTTT; d_call: -; j_call: TRBJ1-5; clone_size: -; v_call: TRBV2
cdr3_aa: CASGQGYEQYF; cdr3_nt: TGTGCCAGCGGACAGGGTTACGAGCAGTACTTC; d_call: TRBD1; j_call: TRBJ2-7; clone_size: -; v_call: TRBV6-5
cdr3_aa: CASSVLRTSGGAVTGELFF; cdr3_nt: TGTGCCAGTAGTGTCCTACGGACTAGCGGGGGGGCCGTCACCGGGGAGCTGTTTTTT; d_call: TRBD2; j_call: TRBJ2-2; clone_size: -; v_call: TRBV19
cdr3_aa: CASSRDRGETQYF; cdr3_nt: TGTGCCAGCAGCCGGGACAGGGGGGAGACCCAGTACTTC; d_call: TRBD1; j_call: TRBJ2-5; clone_size: -; v_call: TRBV7-3
cdr3_aa: CASSIGTGRSQPQHF; cdr3_nt: TGTGCCAGTAGTATAGGGACAGGGAGAAGTCAGCCCCAGCATTTT; d_call: TRBD1; j_call: TRBJ1-5; clone_size: -; v_call: TRBV19
cdr3_aa: CASSPPREPVSGANVLTF; cdr3_nt: TGTGCCAGCTCACCACCACGGGAACCAGTCTCTGGGGCCAACGTCCTGACTTTC; d_call: -; j_call: TRBJ2-6; clone_size: -; v_call: TRBV18
cdr3_aa: CASSAETGINQPQHF; cdr3_nt: TGTGCCAGCAGCGCCGAGACAGGGATCAATCAGCCCCAGCATTTT; d_call: TRBD1; j_call: TRBJ1-5; clone_size: -; v_call: TRBV2
cdr3_aa: CASSSTAVTSRTDTQYF; cdr3_nt: TGTGCCAGCAGCTCGACGGCGGTTACAAGCCGCACAGATACGCAGTATTTT; d_call: -; j_call: TRBJ2-3; clone_size: -; v_call: TRBV7-9
cdr3_aa: CASSPRMDRGYENIQYF; cdr3_nt: TGTGCCAGCAGCCCACGCATGGACAGGGGGTACGAAAACATTCAGTACTTC; d_call: TRBD1; j_call: TRBJ2-4; clone_size: -; v_call: TRBV7-9
cdr3_aa: CASSEAAGGAYEAFF; cdr3_nt: TGTGCCAGCAGTGAAGCGGCTGGAGGGGCATATGAAGCTTTCTTT; d_call: -; j_call: TRBJ1-1; clone_size: -; v_call: TRBV6-1
cdr3_aa: CASSPSYRATNEKLFF; cdr3_nt: TGCGCCAGCAGCCCCTCATACAGGGCAACTAATGAAAAACTGTTTTTT; d_call: -; j_call: TRBJ1-4; clone_size: -; v_call: TRBV5-1
cdr3_aa: CASSLAGEGAWDEQFF; cdr3_nt: TGCGCCAGCAGCCTAGCGGGGGAGGGGGCATGGGATGAGCAGTTCTTC; d_call: TRBD2; j_call: TRBJ2-1; clone_size: -; v_call: TRBV5-1
cdr3_aa: CASSKGGDRGPPAFF; cdr3_nt: TGTGCCAGCAGCAAGGGGGGGGACAGGGGCCCTCCGGCTTTCTTT; d_call: -; j_call: TRBJ1-1; clone_size: -; v_call: TRBV21-1
cdr3_aa: CASSLSGSVTDTQYF; cdr3_nt: TGTGCCAGCAGCTTAAGCGGGTCCGTCACAGATACGCAGTATTTT; d_call: -; j_call: TRBJ2-3; clone_size: -; v_call: TRBV7-3
cdr3_aa: CASSSAGPMRGYTF; cdr3_nt: TGTGCCAGCAGTTCAGCGGGCCCTATGAGAGGCTACACCTTC; d_call: -; j_call: TRBJ1-2; clone_size: -; v_call: TRBV6-2/TRBV6-3
cdr3_aa: CASSPRTGYRGDTQYF; cdr3_nt: TGTGCCAGCTCACCACGGACAGGGTATCGGGGAGATACGCAGTATTTT; d_call: TRBD1; j_call: TRBJ2-3; clone_size: -; v_call: TRBV18
cdr3_aa: CASSPWTASNTGELFF; cdr3_nt: TGTGCCAGCAGCCCATGGACAGCTTCGAACACCGGGGAGCTGTTTTTT; d_call: -; j_call: TRBJ2-2; clone_size: once; v_call: TRBV7-8
cdr3_aa: CASSQDWRTAHNQPQHF; cdr3_nt: TGTGCCAGCAGCCAAGATTGGAGGACGGCCCACAATCAGCCCCAGCATTTT; d_call: -; j_call: TRBJ1-5; clone_size: few; v_call: TRBV3-1/TRBV3-2
cdr3_aa: CASRGGSNTGELFF; cdr3_nt: TGTGCCAGTCGAGGAGGCTCGAACACCGGGGAGCTGTTTTTT; d_call: -; j_call: TRBJ2-2; clone_size: -; v_call: TRBV4-2
cdr3_aa: CASSKGTGNGYTF; cdr3_nt: TGTGCCAGCAGTAAAGGGACAGGGAATGGCTACACCTTC; d_call: TRBD1; j_call: TRBJ1-2; clone_size: -; v_call: TRBV2
cdr3_aa: CSVRDRAWNEQFF; cdr3_nt: TGCAGCGTCCGGGACAGGGCGTGGAATGAGCAGTTCTTC; d_call: TRBD1; j_call: TRBJ2-1; clone_size: -; v_call: TRBV29-1
cdr3_aa: CASSSSTGSSYNSPLHF; cdr3_nt: TGTGCCAGCTCATCAAGCACGGGGAGCTCCTATAATTCACCCCTCCACTTT; d_call: -; j_call: TRBJ1-6; clone_size: -; v_call: TRBV18
cdr3_aa: CATSDVGKGSNEQFF; cdr3_nt: TGTGCCACCAGTGATGTTGGGAAGGGGTCCAATGAGCAGTTCTTC; d_call: -; j_call: TRBJ2-1; clone_size: once; v_call: TRBV24-1
cdr3_aa: CASSPRTSWSDLETQYF; cdr3_nt: TGTGCCAGCTCACCAAGGACTAGTTGGTCTGATTTAGAGACCCAGTACTTC; d_call: TRBD2; j_call: TRBJ2-5; clone_size: -; v_call: TRBV18
cdr3_aa: CASSQEFPSLYEQYF; cdr3_nt: TGCGCCAGCAGCCAAGAGTTTCCTTCACTCTACGAGCAGTACTTC; d_call: -; j_call: TRBJ2-7; clone_size: -; v_call: TRBV4-1
cdr3_aa: CAIGGGDRGSYGYTF; cdr3_nt: TGTGCCATCGGGGGAGGGGACAGGGGTTCCTATGGCTACACCTTC; d_call: TRBD1; j_call: TRBJ1-2; clone_size: -; v_call: TRBV10-3
cdr3_aa: CASSPTGNQPQHF; cdr3_nt: TGTGCCAGCAGTCCAACCGGGAATCAGCCCCAGCATTTT; d_call: -; j_call: TRBJ1-5; clone_size: -; v_call: TRBV3-1/TRBV3-2
cdr3_aa: CAISEQENTEAFF; cdr3_nt: TGTGCCATCAGTGAGCAGGAGAACACTGAAGCTTTCTTT; d_call: -; j_call: TRBJ1-1; clone_size: -; v_call: TRBV10-3
cdr3_aa: CASSFIAGSPDTQYF; cdr3_nt: TGTGCCAGCAGCTTTATAGCGGGTAGCCCAGATACGCAGTATTTT; d_call: TRBD2; j_call: TRBJ2-3; clone_size: -; v_call: TRBV5-6
cdr3_aa: CAWSVPTGPRGSEAFF; cdr3_nt: TGTGCCTGGAGTGTACCGACAGGGCCCAGAGGGTCTGAAGCTTTCTTT; d_call: TRBD1; j_call: TRBJ1-1; clone_size: once; v_call: TRBV30
cdr3_aa: CASSGGQGLRPQHF; cdr3_nt: TGTGCCAGCAGTGGGGGGCAGGGATTGCGGCCCCAGCATTTT; d_call: -; j_call: TRBJ1-5; clone_size: -; v_call: TRBV2
cdr3_aa: CASSENSPTYEQYF; cdr3_nt: TGTGCCAGCAGCGAGAATAGCCCTACCTACGAGCAGTACTTC; d_call: -; j_call: TRBJ2-7; clone_size: once; v_call: TRBV28
cdr3_aa: CASSPLCRNYGYTF; cdr3_nt: TGTGCCAGCAGCCCCCTTTGCAGGAACTATGGCTACACCTTC; d_call: -; j_call: TRBJ1-2; clone_size: -; v_call: TRBV21-1
cdr3_aa: CASSDVGTVIYF; cdr3_nt: TGTGCCAGCAGTGACGTGGGGACAGTCATATATTTT; d_call: TRBD1; j_call: TRBJ1-3; clone_size: -; v_call: TRBV2
cdr3_aa: CASSPGTGVDNQPQHF; cdr3_nt: TGTGCCAGCAGTCCAGGGACGGGGGTCGACAATCAGCCCCAGCATTTT; d_call: -; j_call: TRBJ1-5; clone_size: -; v_call: TRBV6-6
cdr3_aa: CASSYQQGSGGSPLHF; cdr3_nt: TGTGCCAGCAGCTACCAACAGGGGTCTGGAGGTTCACCCCTCCACTTT; d_call: TRBD1; j_call: TRBJ1-6; clone_size: -; v_call: TRBV7-2
cdr3_aa: CASSLGGGGLTGYTF; cdr3_nt: TGTGCCAGCAGCTTGGGGGGAGGAGGGCTAACGGGCTACACCTTC; d_call: -; j_call: TRBJ1-2; clone_size: -; v_call: TRBV5-4
cdr3_aa: CASSLFGGLVLYNEQFF; cdr3_nt: TGTGCCAGCAGCTTATTCGGTGGACTAGTCCTCTACAATGAGCAGTTCTTC; d_call: TRBD2; j_call: TRBJ2-1; clone_size: -; v_call: TRBV11-2
cdr3_aa: CASSRLGGPTEAFF; cdr3_nt: TGTGCCAGCAGCCGCTTGGGGGGACCGACTGAAGCTTTCTTT; d_call: -; j_call: TRBJ1-1; clone_size: -; v_call: TRBV3-1/TRBV3-2
cdr3_aa: CASRDRGNNEQFF; cdr3_nt: TGTGCCAGCCGGGACAGGGGAAACAATGAGCAGTTCTTC; d_call: TRBD1; j_call: TRBJ2-1; clone_size: -; v_call: TRBV6-4
cdr3_aa: CASSSGTGAKNIQYF; cdr3_nt: TGTGCCAGCAGCTCCGGGACAGGCGCCAAAAACATTCAGTACTTC; d_call: TRBD1; j_call: TRBJ2-4; clone_size: -; v_call: TRBV5-4
cdr3_aa: CATSDPGGTDTQYF; cdr3_nt: TGTGCCACCAGTGATCCCGGTGGCACAGATACGCAGTATTTT; d_call: -; j_call: TRBJ2-3; clone_size: -; v_call: TRBV24-1
cdr3_aa: CASSTWTGGDYGYTF; cdr3_nt: TGTGCCAGCAGTACTTGGACAGGGGGGGACTATGGCTACACCTTC; d_call: TRBD1; j_call: TRBJ1-2; clone_size: -; v_call: TRBV27
cdr3_aa: CASSQGGGVESPLHF; cdr3_nt: TGTGCCAGCAGCCAAGGGGGAGGTGTCGAATCACCCCTCCACTTT; d_call: -; j_call: TRBJ1-6; clone_size: once; v_call: TRBV4-2
cdr3_aa: CASRGRDSYTGELFF; cdr3_nt: TGTGCCAGCAGGGGCCGGGACAGCTACACCGGGGAGCTGTTTTTT; d_call: TRBD1; j_call: TRBJ2-2; clone_size: -; v_call: TRBV7-6
cdr3_aa: CASSSYDRVSGANVLTF; cdr3_nt: TGTGCCAGCAGCTCGTATGACAGGGTTTCTGGGGCCAACGTCCTGACTTTC; d_call: TRBD1; j_call: TRBJ2-6; clone_size: -; v_call: TRBV11-2